One sample yielded the 27 T cell receptor beta chains listed below, sequenced in a study of control samples from healthy donors and cancer patients. The data were produced by immunoSEQ multiplex PCR, yet TCRdb's version contains in-frame clones alone and is incomplete. This sample yields 200,000 or so clones, of which 85% to 95% are seen a single time; roughly 1.6% belongs to the top ten. Specimen: blood. The receptors come from a man aged 45-60 years in good health.

This clone was seen a few times. The chain couples TRBV15 to TRBJ1-4; D is undetermined. The ends were cut back, 0 bases at V and 0 bases at J, with 8 bases in the middle. From germline, CDR1 is LNHNV and CDR2 YYDKDF (reference sequence). The CDR3 has 16 amino acids. The CDR3 region is CATSRESTATNEKLFF. The CDR3 bases are TGTGCCACCAGCAGAGAGAGTACTGCAACTAATGAAAAACTGTTTTTT.

V gene TRBV5-4 combines with J gene TRBJ2-1; TRBD2 matches at 15 bases. CDR3 size: 19 residues. The germline V gene encodes CDR1 SGHNT and CDR2 YYREEE (reference sequence). V lost 4 bases to trimming and J lost 0 bases; unmatched junction nucleotides: 8. The CDR3 DNA is TGTGCCAGCAGCCCCCGGACTAGCGGGGGGGGACTCTCCTACAATGAGCAGTTCTTC. Protein: CASSPRTSGGGLSYNEQFF.

V gene TRBV2 combines with J gene TRBJ1-1; D is unclear. CDR3 size: 13 residues. Germline CDR1 is SNHLY and CDR2 is FYNNEI. The V end lost 3 bases, the J end lost 3 bases, and 8 bases lay between the germline ends. The CDR3 DNA is TGTGCCAGCAGTGATTTTGGGGACACTGAAGCTTTCTTT. Protein: CASSDFGDTEAFF.

This clone was observed a single time. The rearrangement links TRBV5-1 to TRBJ2-1, with D unclear. Trimming left V 1 base short and J 5 bases short, with 7 bases between. The germline V gene encodes CDR1 SGHRS and CDR2 YFSETQ. The CDR3 has 13 amino acids. CDR3 sequence (DNA): TGCGCCAGCAGCTTGCAAGATAACAATGAGCAGTTCTTC. This encodes CASSLQDNNEQFF.

The chain employs TRBV5-4 and TRBJ1-2; a weak D match, TRBD1 (6 bases). The germline V gene encodes CDR1 SGHNT and CDR2 YYREEE (reference sequence). V gave up 2 bases and J gave up 3 bases, with 8 bases separating them. CDR3 size: 13 residues. The CDR3 loop is CASSLQGDYGYTF. The CDR3 DNA is TGTGCCAGCAGCTTACAGGGTGACTATGGCTACACCTTC. The complete variable domain, with remaining parts taken from reference TRBV5-4 and TRBJ1-2, reads ETGVTQSPTHLIKTRGQQVTLRCSSQSGHNTVSWYQQALGQGPQFIFQYYREEENGRGNFPPRFSGLQFPNYSSELNVNALELDDSALYLCASSLQGDYGYTFGSGTRLTVV.

The table lists this clone with a count of one. The chain has TRBV30 and TRBJ2-3; 9 positions agree with TRBD2. V was pared by 7 bases and J by 1 base, with 3 bases of the junction left unmatched. This CDR3 has 13 residues. Germline CDR1 reads GTSNPN; CDR2 reads SVGIG (reference sequence). The CDR3 here is CALERGGTDTQYF. The DNA of the CDR3 is TGTGCCTTGGAGCGGGGGGGCACAGATACGCAGTATTTT.

The sample holds one count of this clone. The J gene is TRBJ2-7, the V gene TRBV10-3, with 9 nucleotides matching TRBD1. The germline V gene encodes CDR1 ENHRY and CDR2 SYGVKD. The V gene end was trimmed by 4 bases and the J gene end by 5 bases; junction bases not matched to a gene: 30. This CDR3 comprises 22 residues. CDR3 sequence: CAISGTGELGLSGRTVTHEQYF. The CDR3 DNA reads as TGTGCCATCAGTGGGACAGGGGAATTAGGCCTTTCCGGGAGGACTGTCACTCACGAGCAGTACTTC.

The chain has TRBV5-1 and TRBJ2-3, with D uncertain. Germline values: CDR1 SGHRS, CDR2 YFSETQ. This CDR3 contains 12 residues. The ends were cut back, 0 bases at V and 4 bases at J, with 3 bases in the middle. The CDR3 reads CASSLEADTQYF. The CDR3 region has the DNA TGCGCCAGCAGCTTGGAAGCAGATACGCAGTATTTT.

This chain joins TRBV29-1 and TRBJ2-3, with D maybe TRBD1 (5 bases). Trimming took off 1 base at V and 6 bases at J, with 8 bases between the two ends. This CDR3 contains 12 residues. CDR1 is SQVTM and CDR2 is ANQGSEA in the germline V gene. CDR3 sequence: CSVEVGVDTQYF. The CDR3 region has the DNA TGCAGCGTTGAAGTAGGGGTGGATACGCAGTATTTT.

CDR3 loop: CASRYDGQGAGETQYF. The CDR3 nucleotides read TGCGCCAGCAGATATGATGGACAGGGGGCAGGAGAGACCCAGTACTTC. The gene calls are TRBV5-1 and TRBJ2-5; 11 bases are a match to TRBD1. Germline V CDR1 and CDR2: SGHRS, YFSETQ. This CDR3 region has 16 residues. V trimming: 5 bases; J trimming: 4 bases; junction bases outside the gene matches: 10.

V usage is TRBV3-1 (or the pseudogene TRBV3-2) and J usage is TRBJ1-1; D might be TRBD1 (6 bases). The CDR3 has 16 residues. Germline loops: CDR1 LGHDT, CDR2 YNNKEL (reference sequence). V shed 3 bases and J shed 1 base, with 15 bases lying between them. CDR3 DNA sequence: TGTGCCAGCAGCCATCGAGGGGGGGCGAGGAACACTGAAGCTTTCTTT. Translation: CASSHRGGARNTEAFF.

The chain recombines TRBV12-3 or TRBV12-4 with TRBJ2-5; D is perhaps TRBD2 (7 bases). The CDR3 is 13 residues long. V was clipped by 6 bases and J by 2 bases, with 10 bases between them. The CDR3 bases are TGTGCCAGCAGCGGGGGGCCTCAAGAGACCCAGTACTTC. This encodes CASSGGPQETQYF.

V gene TRBV9 combines with J gene TRBJ1-2; D may be TRBD1 (5 bases). Germline V lookup: CDR1 SGDLS, CDR2 YYNGEE. The CDR3 is 12 amino acids. The V gene lost 4 bases and the J gene lost 8 bases, with 12 bases spanning the gap. The CDR3 is CASSWDGEGYTF. In nucleotides, the CDR3 is TGTGCCAGCAGCTGGGACGGTGAGGGCTACACCTTC.

V and J are TRBV9 and TRBJ2-1; D gene unclear. CDR1 is SGDLS and CDR2 is YYNGEE in the germline V gene. CDR3 length: 15 amino acids. V shed 0 bases and J shed 3 bases, with 10 bases lying between them. The CDR3: CASSVDRAFYNEQFF. The CDR3 DNA follows: TGTGCCAGCAGCGTAGACAGAGCCTTCTACAATGAGCAGTTCTTC.

The chain has TRBV3-1 (or the pseudogene TRBV3-2) and TRBJ1-2; no firm D call. Germline-derived CDR1 and CDR2 are LGHDT and YNNKEL (reference sequence). The CDR3 contains 13 residues. V shed 4 bases and J shed 8 bases, with 14 bases lying between them. The chain's CDR3 is CASSRGGFEGYTF. CDR3 sequence (DNA): TGTGCCAGCAGCCGCGGAGGGTTCGAAGGCTACACCTTC.

The chain joins TRBV5-1 to TRBJ2-5; the D gene is possibly TRBD1 (6 bases). The germline V gene has CDR1 SGHRS and CDR2 YFSETQ. With 6 bases removed from V and 6 bases from J, the gap between germline ends came to 27 bases. The CDR3 length is 17 residues. CDR3 sequence reads: CASMVDTGTGYVKTQYF. CDR3 bases: TGCGCCAGCATGGTCGATACAGGGACCGGTTACGTGAAGACCCAGTACTTC.

The chain is built from TRBV7-8 and TRBJ1-1, with a weak D call TRBD1 (5 bases). The CDR3 runs to 13 residues. V lost 5 bases and J lost 5, with 12 bases in between. Germline values: CDR1 SGHVS, CDR2 FQNEAQ. The CDR3 protein is CASSPLGGTEAFF. The CDR3 region has the DNA TGTGCCAGCAGCCCCCTCGGGGGAACTGAAGCTTTCTTT. The full variable domain, rest sourced from reference TRBV7-8 and TRBJ1-1, is GAGVSQSPRYKVAKRGQDVALRCDPISGHVSLFWYQQALGQGPEFLTYFQNEAQLDKSGLPSDRFFAERPEGSVSTLKIQRTQQEDSAVYLCASSPLGGTEAFFGQGTRLTVV.

This rearrangement joins TRBV5-1 to TRBJ2-1, with D hard to call. CDR1 and CDR2 from the germline V gene are SGHRS and YFSETQ. This CDR3 is built from 14 residues. With 0 bases removed from V and 7 bases from J, the gap between germline ends came to 11 bases. In DNA, the CDR3 is TGCGCCAGCAGCTTGGGTATAGCCGGTAATGAGCAGTTCTTC. Encoded protein: CASSLGIAGNEQFF.

The chain links TRBV5-1 to TRBJ2-5, with D possibly matching TRBD2 (7 bases). V gave up 3 bases and J gave up 2 bases, with 17 bases separating them. Looked up from germline, CDR1 is SGHRS and CDR2 is YFSETQ. The CDR3 extends over 16 amino acids. This chain's CDR3 is CASSSLGGAQQETQYF. CDR3 DNA sequence: TGCGCCAGCAGCTCGCTGGGGGGGGCACAGCAAGAGACCCAGTACTTC.

This sequence joins TRBV2 and TRBJ1-1; D is perhaps TRBD1 (6 bases). The V end lost 5 bases, the J end lost 1 base, and 8 bases lay between the germline ends. Germline V gene sequence: CDR1 SNHLY, CDR2 FYNNEI. CDR3 length equals 13 residues. CDR3 in amino acids: CASSLQGNTEAFF. The CDR3 DNA sequence: TGTGCCAGCAGTCTACAGGGGAACACTGAAGCTTTCTTT.

This chain links TRBV7-2 with TRBJ2-4; no clear D. Germline CDR1 is SGHTA and CDR2 is FQGNSA. The CDR3 runs 14 residues. The V and J ends lost 1 base and 8 bases respectively, with 12 bases between them. Here the CDR3 reads CASSLGREADIQYF. CDR3 bases: TGTGCCAGCAGCTTAGGTCGTGAGGCGGACATTCAGTACTTC.

This chain's CDR3 is CASSPDKNYGYTF. The CDR3 DNA reads as TGTGCCAGCAGTCCCGACAAGAACTATGGCTACACCTTC. The chain has TRBV2 and TRBJ1-2; D call uncertain. The CDR3 is made up of 13 amino acids. The ends were cut back, 5 bases at V and 2 bases at J, with 9 bases in the middle. In germline, CDR1 is SNHLY, CDR2 FYNNEI.

This sequence joins TRBV28 and TRBJ2-3, with 15 bases fitting TRBD2. J gave up 5 bases and V 10 bases, and 7 bases lay outside the gene matches. Looked up from germline, CDR1 is MDHEN and CDR2 is SYDVKM. CDR3 size: 15 residues. CDR3: CATRTSGGGGDTQYF. CDR3 nucleotide sequence: TGTGCCACGAGGACTAGCGGGGGGGGTGGAGATACGCAGTATTTT.

The V gene is TRBV9, the J gene TRBJ1-6; 7 bases match TRBD1. Unmatched junction bases numbered 9, after V lost 4 bases and J lost 11 bases. Germline V CDR1 and CDR2: SGDLS, YYNGEE. The CDR3 sequence is 14 residues long. This chain's CDR3 is CASSWDSQSTPLHF. DNA for the CDR3: TGTGCCAGCAGCTGGGACAGTCAGTCTACACCCCTCCACTTT.

The chain couples TRBV12-3 or TRBV12-4 to TRBJ2-5, with D tentatively TRBD2 (5 bases). The V gene lost 3 bases and the J gene lost 4 bases, with 6 bases spanning the gap. This CDR3 is built from 12 residues. CDR3 residues: CASSFAGETQYF. CDR3 bases: TGTGCCAGCAGTTTTGCGGGAGAGACCCAGTACTTC.

This sequence joins TRBV2 and TRBJ2-7; possibly TRBD1 or TRBD2 for D (5 bases each). Germline CDR1 SNHLY, CDR2 FYNNEI. V was cut by 4 bases and J by 6 bases, with 19 bases left in between. This CDR3 comprises 15 residues. The CDR3 sequence is CASSVKGTPSGEQYF. DNA for the CDR3: TGTGCCAGCAGTGTAAAAGGGACCCCCTCTGGCGAGCAGTACTTC.

V gene TRBV5-1 combines with J gene TRBJ2-2; the D gene is possibly TRBD1 (6 bases). Per the germline V gene, CDR1 is SGHRS and CDR2 is YFSETQ. CDR3 length: 15 amino acids. Trimming took 0 bases from V and 6 from J, leaving 12 bases between them. Written as DNA, the CDR3 is TGCGCCAGCAGCTTGGACCCAGGGGCGGCCGGGGAGCTGTTTTTT. Encoded protein: CASSLDPGAAGELFF.